The present T cell receptor (beta chain) was sequenced within a study of T cells in narcolepsy. On the study more broadly: Patients with NT1 or NT2 and healthy control donors were enrolled.

Regarding this clone: Its antigen is not known.

Sequencing was performed with immunoSEQ multiplex PCR; in TCRdb, only in-frame clones are kept and a portion is missing. This sample has about 27,000 clones, with around nine tenths found just once. The study's findings and limits: Comparing one patient's CSF and blood CD4+ clonotypes highlighted HCRT- and TRIB2-specific autoreactive clonotypes. No autoreactive T cell clone sequences appeared in some memory CD4+ repertoires.

With V trimmed by 2 bases and J by 4 bases, 8 bases remained unmatched. The CDR3 contains 16 residues. Germline loops: CDR1 SQVTM, CDR2 ANQGSEA. The clonotype comes from a human donor with narcolepsy. Sample: CD45RA- memory CD4+ T cells from PBMCs. The chain is built from TRBV29-1 and TRBJ2-1, with 10 bases fitting TRBD1. The CDR3: CSVERTGTGAYNEQFF. The CDR3 bases are TGCAGCGTTGAACGAACCGGGACAGGGGCGTACAATGAGCAGTTCTTC.